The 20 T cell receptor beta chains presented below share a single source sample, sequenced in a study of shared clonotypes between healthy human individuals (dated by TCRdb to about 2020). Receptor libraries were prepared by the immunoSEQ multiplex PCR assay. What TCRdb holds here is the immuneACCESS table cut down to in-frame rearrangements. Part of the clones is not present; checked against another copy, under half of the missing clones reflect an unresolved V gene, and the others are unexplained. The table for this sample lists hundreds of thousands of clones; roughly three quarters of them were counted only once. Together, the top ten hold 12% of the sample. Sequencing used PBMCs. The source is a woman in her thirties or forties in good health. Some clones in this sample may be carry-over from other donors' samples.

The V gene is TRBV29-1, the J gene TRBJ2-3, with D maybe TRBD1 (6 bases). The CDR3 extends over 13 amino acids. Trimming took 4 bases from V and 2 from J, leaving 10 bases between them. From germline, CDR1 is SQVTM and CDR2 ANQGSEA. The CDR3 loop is CSVGQAYTDTQYF. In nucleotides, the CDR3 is TGCAGCGTTGGACAGGCCTACACAGATACGCAGTATTTT.

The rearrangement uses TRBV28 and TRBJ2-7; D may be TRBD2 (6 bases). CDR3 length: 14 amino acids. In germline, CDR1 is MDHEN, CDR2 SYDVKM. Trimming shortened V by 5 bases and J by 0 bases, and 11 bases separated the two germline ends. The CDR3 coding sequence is TGTGCCAGCAGTAATGGGGGGTACTCCTACGAGCAGTACTTC. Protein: CASSNGGYSYEQYF.

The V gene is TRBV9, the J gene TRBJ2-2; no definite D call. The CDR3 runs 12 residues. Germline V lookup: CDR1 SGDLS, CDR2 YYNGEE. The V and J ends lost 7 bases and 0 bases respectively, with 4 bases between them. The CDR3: CASGANTGELFF. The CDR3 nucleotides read TGTGCCAGCGGGGCGAACACCGGGGAGCTGTTTTTT.

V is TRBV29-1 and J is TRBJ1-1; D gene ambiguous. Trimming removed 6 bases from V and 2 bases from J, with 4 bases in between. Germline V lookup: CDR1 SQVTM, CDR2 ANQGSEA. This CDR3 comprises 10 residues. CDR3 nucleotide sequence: TGCAGCGTGACCAACACTGAAGCTTTCTTT. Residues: CSVTNTEAFF.

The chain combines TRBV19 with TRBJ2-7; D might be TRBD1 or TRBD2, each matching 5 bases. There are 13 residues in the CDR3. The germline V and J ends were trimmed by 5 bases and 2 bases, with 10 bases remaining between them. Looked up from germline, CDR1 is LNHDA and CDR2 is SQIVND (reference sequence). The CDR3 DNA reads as TGTGCCAGTAGTGTCCAGGGACCCTACGAGCAGTACTTC. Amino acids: CASSVQGPYEQYF.

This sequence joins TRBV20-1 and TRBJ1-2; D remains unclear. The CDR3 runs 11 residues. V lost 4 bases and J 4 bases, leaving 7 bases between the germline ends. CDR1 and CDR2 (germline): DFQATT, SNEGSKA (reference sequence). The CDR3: CSANQPYGYTF. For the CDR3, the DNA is TGCAGTGCTAATCAACCCTATGGCTACACCTTC.

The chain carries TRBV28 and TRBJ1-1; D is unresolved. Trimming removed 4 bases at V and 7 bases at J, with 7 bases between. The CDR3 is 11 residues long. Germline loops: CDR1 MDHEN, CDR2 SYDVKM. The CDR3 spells CASSSGFEAFF. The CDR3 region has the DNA TGTGCCAGCAGTTCCGGGTTTGAAGCTTTCTTT.

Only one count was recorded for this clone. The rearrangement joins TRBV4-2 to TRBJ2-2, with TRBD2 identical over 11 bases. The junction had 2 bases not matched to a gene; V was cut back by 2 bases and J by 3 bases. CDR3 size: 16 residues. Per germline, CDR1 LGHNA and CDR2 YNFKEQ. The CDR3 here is CASSQTSGSDTGELFF. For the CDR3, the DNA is TGTGCCAGCAGCCAAACTAGCGGGAGCGACACCGGGGAGCTGTTTTTT.

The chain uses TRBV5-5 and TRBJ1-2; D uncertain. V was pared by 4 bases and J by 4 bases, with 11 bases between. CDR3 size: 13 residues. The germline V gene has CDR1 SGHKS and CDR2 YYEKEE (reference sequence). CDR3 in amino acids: CASSGGRLYGYTF. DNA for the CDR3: TGTGCCAGCAGCGGCGGACGGCTCTATGGCTACACCTTC.

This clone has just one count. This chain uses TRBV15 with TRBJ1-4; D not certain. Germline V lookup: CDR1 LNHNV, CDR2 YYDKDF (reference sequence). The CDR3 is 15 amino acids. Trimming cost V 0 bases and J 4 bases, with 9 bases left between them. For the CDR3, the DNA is TGTGCCACCAGCAGAGATCTCTCCTATAATGAAAAACTGTTTTTT. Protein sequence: CATSRDLSYNEKLFF.

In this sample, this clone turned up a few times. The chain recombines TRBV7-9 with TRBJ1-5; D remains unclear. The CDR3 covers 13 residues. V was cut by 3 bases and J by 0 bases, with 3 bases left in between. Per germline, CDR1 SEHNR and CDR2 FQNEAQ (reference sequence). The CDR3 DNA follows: TGTGCCAGCAGCTTGAATAGCAATCAGCCCCAGCATTTT. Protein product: CASSLNSNQPQHF.

Written as DNA, the CDR3 is TGTGCCAGCAGCGGGCCCCGGGGCGTCTACAATGAGCAGTTCTTC. It translates to CASSGPRGVYNEQFF. The chain links TRBV7-9 to TRBJ2-1; TRBD1 or TRBD2 may be the D gene (5 bases each). The CDR3 sequence is 15 residues long. The germline V and J ends were trimmed by 5 bases and 3 bases, with 14 bases remaining between them. CDR1 and CDR2 (germline): SEHNR, FQNEAQ (reference sequence).

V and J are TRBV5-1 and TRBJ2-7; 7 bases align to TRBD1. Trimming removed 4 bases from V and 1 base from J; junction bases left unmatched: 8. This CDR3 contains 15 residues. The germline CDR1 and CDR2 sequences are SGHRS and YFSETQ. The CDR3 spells CASSPRQGHSYEQYF. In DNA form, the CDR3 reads TGCGCCAGCAGCCCCCGACAGGGCCATTCCTACGAGCAGTACTTC.

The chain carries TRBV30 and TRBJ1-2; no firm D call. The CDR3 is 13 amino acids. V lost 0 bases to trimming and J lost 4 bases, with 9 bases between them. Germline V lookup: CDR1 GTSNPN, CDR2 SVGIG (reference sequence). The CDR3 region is CAWSVRPGYGYTF. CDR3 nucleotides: TGTGCCTGGAGTGTAAGACCTGGCTATGGCTACACCTTC.

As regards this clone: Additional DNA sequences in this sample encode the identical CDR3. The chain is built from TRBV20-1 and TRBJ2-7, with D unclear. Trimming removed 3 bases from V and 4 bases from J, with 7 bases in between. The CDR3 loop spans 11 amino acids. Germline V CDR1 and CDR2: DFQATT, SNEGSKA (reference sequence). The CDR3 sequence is CSARASYEQYF. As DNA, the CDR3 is TGCAGTGCTAGGGCTTCGTACGAGCAGTACTTC.

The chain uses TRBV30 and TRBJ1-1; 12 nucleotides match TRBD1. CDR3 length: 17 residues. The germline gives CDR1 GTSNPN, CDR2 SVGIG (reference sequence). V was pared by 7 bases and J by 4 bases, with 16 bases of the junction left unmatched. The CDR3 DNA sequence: TGTGCCTCAAACCCCCGGGACAGGGGGCGCTTGGGCACTGAAGCTTTCTTT. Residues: CASNPRDRGRLGTEAFF.

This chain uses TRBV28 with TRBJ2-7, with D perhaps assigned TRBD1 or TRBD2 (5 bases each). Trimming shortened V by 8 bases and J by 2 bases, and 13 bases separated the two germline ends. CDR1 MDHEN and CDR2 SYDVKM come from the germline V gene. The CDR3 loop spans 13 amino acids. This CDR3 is CASGGRLPYEQYF. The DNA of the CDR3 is TGTGCCAGCGGGGGTCGGTTACCCTACGAGCAGTACTTC. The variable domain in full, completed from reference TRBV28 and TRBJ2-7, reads DVKVTQSSRYLVKRTGEKVFLECVQDMDHENMFWYRQDPGLGLRLIYFSYDVKMKEKGDIPEGYSVSREKKERFSLILESASTNQTSMYLCASGGRLPYEQYFGPGTRLTVT.

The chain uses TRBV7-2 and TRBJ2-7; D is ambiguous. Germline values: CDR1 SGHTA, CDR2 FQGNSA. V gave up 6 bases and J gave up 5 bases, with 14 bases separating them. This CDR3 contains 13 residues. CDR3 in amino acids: CASSFPWSDEQYF. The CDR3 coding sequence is TGTGCCAGCAGTTTTCCATGGAGCGACGAGCAGTACTTC.

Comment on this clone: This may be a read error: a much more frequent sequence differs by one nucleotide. CDR3 sequence reads: CASSLSWGQLSTIYF. In DNA, the CDR3 is TGTGCCAGCAGTTTATCGTGGGGACAGCTAAGCACCATATATTTT. V gene TRBV27 combines with J gene TRBJ1-3; 7 bases agree with TRBD1. Unmatched junction bases numbered 8, after V lost 0 bases and J lost 9 bases. This CDR3 has 15 amino acids. The germline gives CDR1 MNHEY, CDR2 SMNVEV (reference sequence).

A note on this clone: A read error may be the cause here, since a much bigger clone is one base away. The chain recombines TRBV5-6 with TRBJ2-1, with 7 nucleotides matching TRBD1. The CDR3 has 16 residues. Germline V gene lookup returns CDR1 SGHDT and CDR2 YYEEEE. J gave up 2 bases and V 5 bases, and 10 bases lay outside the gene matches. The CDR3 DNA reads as TGTGCCAGCAGGCCGGGACAGCCGACCCCCTACAATGAGCAGTTCTTC. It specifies CASRPGQPTPYNEQFF.